This T cell receptor (beta chain) was profiled in a study of cytomegalovirus exposure and HLA in healthy donors. For the study at large: Early on, a data release was issued that held tens of millions of unique TCRs from HLA-typed donors.

In germline, CDR1 is SQVTM, CDR2 ANQGSEA. The ends were cut back, 6 bases at V and 8 bases at J, with 11 bases in the middle. The length of the CDR3 is 11 residues. As regards this clone: The antigen is not known.

Regarding the study as a whole: Certain indistinguishable V segments, among them TRBV6-2 and TRBV6-3, were excluded. About 87% or about 30% of the time was how often most TCR beta V segments were productive, according to an earlier analysis.

The PCR contained 60 Vbeta and 13 Jbeta primers. Sequenced by immunoSEQ multiplex PCR; TCRdb stores in-frame clones only, minus some. This listing includes 95,000 to 150,000 clones. This TCR was sampled from a man aged 18 to 29 in good health and CMV-seronegative. The sequenced material came from PBMCs. This rearrangement joins TRBV29-1 to TRBJ2-4; no clear D gene. The CDR3: CSVAPTDIQYF. The CDR3 DNA follows: TGCAGCGTCGCCCCCACGGACATTCAGTACTTC.